The 28 T cell receptor beta chains given below trace back to one sample, sequenced in a study of blood T cell repertoires in COVID-19. Repertoires were generated with immunoSEQ multiplex PCR, while TCRdb's copy carries only in-frame clones and drops some. Found here are more than 200,000 clones, about 86% of them singletons; the top ten hold about 9.4%. Sequenced input: peripheral blood. Receptors were obtained from a woman between 50 and 59 years old with COVID-19, enrolled during active disease.

CDR3: CASSRLTGIGGMNTEAFF. In nucleotides, the CDR3 is TGTGCCAGCAGCCGATTAACAGGGATTGGGGGAATGAACACTGAAGCTTTCTTT. The rearrangement uses TRBV6-6 and TRBJ1-1; weak D call: TRBD1 (6 bases). Germline lookup yields CDR1 MNHNY and CDR2 SVGAGI (reference sequence). The length of the CDR3 is 18 residues. Trimming removed 6 bases at V and 0 bases at J, with 23 bases between.

This chain connects TRBV9 to TRBJ1-1; 10 bases line up with TRBD1. This CDR3 comprises 16 residues. Trimming cost V 0 bases and J 3 bases; bases outside gene matches: 5. CDR1 and CDR2 from the germline V gene are SGDLS and YYNGEE. The CDR3 nucleotides are TGTGCCAGCAGCGTAGGGGACAGGGGACGAGACACTGAAGCTTTCTTT. Its translation is CASSVGDRGRDTEAFF.

This chain connects TRBV5-4 to TRBJ1-6; D call uncertain. Germline CDR1 SGHNT, CDR2 YYREEE (reference sequence). The CDR3 has 16 residues. V was pared by 7 bases and J by 9 bases, with 23 bases between. CDR3: CASRRDTEGPSSPLHF. The CDR3, as DNA: TGTGCCAGCCGGCGGGATACAGAAGGCCCCTCTTCACCCCTCCACTTT. The variable domain in full, completed from reference TRBV5-4 and TRBJ1-6, reads ETGVTQSPTHLIKTRGQQVTLRCSSQSGHNTVSWYQQALGQGPQFIFQYYREEENGRGNFPPRFSGLQFPNYSSELNVNALELDDSALYLCASRRDTEGPSSPLHFGNGTRLTVT.

This clone was recorded a few times. The chain recombines TRBV28 with TRBJ1-2; unclear D gene. The germline V gene has CDR1 MDHEN and CDR2 SYDVKM. Trimming left V 5 bases short and J 1 base short, with 5 bases between. CDR3 size: 12 residues. DNA of the CDR3: TGTGCCAGCAGTCTGTTTAACTATGGCTACACCTTC. Its translation is CASSLFNYGYTF.

The chain is built from TRBV10-1 and TRBJ2-5, with D possibly TRBD2 on 6 matching bases. CDR1 and CDR2 from the germline V gene are WNHNN and SYGVQD (reference sequence). The CDR3 has 14 residues. Trimming took off 2 bases at V and 5 bases at J, with 12 bases between the two ends. The CDR3 is CASSEGGEIETQYF. The CDR3 region has the DNA TGCGCCAGCAGTGAGGGAGGGGAGATCGAGACCCAGTACTTC.

The chain links TRBV2 to TRBJ2-2; TRBD2 is a possible D gene (5 bases). CDR1 is SNHLY, CDR2 FYNNEI, per germline. This CDR3 contains 15 residues. With 10 bases removed from V and 0 bases from J, the gap between germline ends came to 15 bases. The CDR3 region is CATNGREPNTGELFF. The CDR3 DNA reads TGTGCCACCAATGGAAGGGAGCCGAACACCGGGGAGCTGTTTTTT.

The chain recombines TRBV28 with TRBJ1-1, with TRBD1 as a possible D gene (5 bases). Germline-derived CDR1 and CDR2 are MDHEN and SYDVKM. Trimming took 6 bases from V and 4 from J, leaving 15 bases between them. The CDR3 is 14 amino acids. Written as DNA, the CDR3 is TGTGCCAGCAGCTTCGGGGGGGTTGGCACTGAAGCTTTCTTT. Translated: CASSFGGVGTEAFF.

The chain couples TRBV19 to TRBJ2-1; 9 bases line up with TRBD1. CDR3 length: 15 residues. Trimming at V came to 5 bases and at J to 2 bases, leaving 4 bases not matched to a gene. Germline values: CDR1 LNHDA, CDR2 SQIVND (reference sequence). The DNA for the CDR3 is TGTGCCAGTAGTCTGCGGGACAGGGCCTACAATGAGCAGTTCTTC. It is translated as CASSLRDRAYNEQFF.

The rearrangement links TRBV12-5 to TRBJ1-2, with 11 bases lining up with TRBD1. CDR1 and CDR2 from the germline V gene are LGHNT and FRNRAP. This CDR3 spans 14 amino acids. V shed 6 bases and J 7 bases; nucleotides not matched to a gene: 7. The DNA for the CDR3 is TGTGCTAGTGGACTGACCGGGACAGGGGGTGGCTACACCTTC. Translating gives CASGLTGTGGGYTF.

This clone was counted a few times. The chain couples TRBV5-1 to TRBJ1-1; D is unclear. V was clipped by 1 base and J by 2 bases, with 9 bases between them. From germline, CDR1 is SGHRS and CDR2 YFSETQ. This CDR3 has 14 residues. The CDR3 DNA is TGCGCCAGCAGCTTGCGGGTAATCAACACTGAAGCTTTCTTT. The encoded protein is CASSLRVINTEAFF.

The gene calls are TRBV7-2 and TRBJ1-1, with 11 bases matching TRBD1. This CDR3 region has 15 residues. Germline V lookup: CDR1 SGHTA, CDR2 FQGNSA. Trimming took 5 bases from V and 8 from J; bases not matched to a gene: 10. For the CDR3, the DNA is TGTGCCAGCAGCCTGAGGACAGGGGGCGTGCAGGAAGCTTTCTTT. Translating gives CASSLRTGGVQEAFF.

This clone turned up a few times. The gene calls are TRBV5-6 and TRBJ2-7; the match to TRBD2 covers 12 bases. CDR1 and CDR2 from the germline V gene are SGHDT and YYEEEE. Losses at the gene ends were 5 bases for V and 0 bases for J; bases not matched to a gene: 3. This CDR3 contains 15 residues. The CDR3 sequence is CASRLAGGRSYEQYV. For the CDR3, the DNA is TGTGCCAGCAGACTAGCGGGGGGCCGCTCCTACGAGCAGTACGTC.

This rearrangement joins TRBV10-2 to TRBJ2-7; maybe TRBD2 (5 bases). This CDR3 contains 14 residues. Germline values: CDR1 WSHSY, CDR2 SAAADI. Trimming stripped 4 bases from V and 1 base from J, with 11 bases between. The CDR3 DNA is TGCGCCAGCAGTGGGGGAGTCCCTTCCTACGAGCAGTACTTC. It codes for CASSGGVPSYEQYF.

The V call is TRBV7-2, the J call TRBJ1-2; 8 bases are shared with TRBD1. The germline V gene has CDR1 SGHTA and CDR2 FQGNSA. The CDR3 spans 16 residues. After removal of 3 bases from V and 1 base from J, the junction contained 7 bases not matched to a gene. The CDR3 spells CASSFRQGRINYGYTF. CDR3 DNA: TGTGCCAGCAGCTTCCGACAGGGGCGGATTAACTATGGCTACACCTTC.

This chain joins TRBV6-2 or TRBV6-3 and TRBJ2-7; 9 nucleotides align to TRBD1. CDR1 is MNHEY, CDR2 SVGEGT, per germline. V dropped 4 bases and J dropped 6; count of bases not matched to a gene: 7. The CDR3 spans 14 residues. The CDR3 sequence: CASSFTGGKGEQYV. The CDR3 DNA sequence: TGTGCCAGCAGTTTTACAGGGGGCAAGGGCGAGCAGTACGTC.

This clone was seen only a few times. This chain connects TRBV6-1 to TRBJ1-6; D remains unclear. Germline V gives CDR1 MNHNS, CDR2 SASEGT. This CDR3 spans 18 amino acids. V was shortened by 0 bases and J by 6 bases, with 18 bases between the two germline ends. The CDR3 nucleotides read TGTGCCAGCAGTGAAGCGCGGCTCAGCAGACCTCCTAATTCACCCCTCCACTTT. This encodes CASSEARLSRPPNSPLHF.

CDR3 nucleotides: TGCGCCAGCAGCCAAGATTATACGGGGGGGCTCTATGAGCAGTTCTTC. Translating gives CASSQDYTGGLYEQFF. The J gene is TRBJ2-1, the V gene TRBV4-3; TRBD2 matches 8 bases. Germline V CDR1 and CDR2: LGHNA, YSLEER. CDR3 size: 16 residues. Trimming removed 0 bases from V and 8 bases from J; junction bases left unmatched: 9.

This chain joins TRBV23-1 and TRBJ1-2; 7 nucleotides agree with TRBD1. TRBV23-1 carries the ORF label, with uncertain function. With V trimmed by 4 bases and J by 4 bases, 18 bases remained unmatched. This CDR3 contains 18 residues. CDR3 sequence reads: CASSPPKPPGQAIYGYTF. The DNA for the CDR3 is TGCGCCAGCAGTCCCCCTAAACCTCCAGGACAGGCGATCTATGGCTACACCTTC.

The chain links TRBV12-3 or TRBV12-4 to TRBJ1-1; D is uncertain. CDR3 length: 12 residues. V dropped 6 bases and J dropped 4 bases, with 9 bases sitting between them. CDR3 protein: CASRDGLTEAFF. The DNA for the CDR3 is TGTGCCAGCAGGGACGGACTCACTGAAGCTTTCTTT.

The chain links TRBV4-1 to TRBJ1-3, with D perhaps TRBD1 (6 bases). V lost 0 bases, J lost 3 bases, and 18 bases lay in between. The CDR3 has 18 residues. Germline CDR1 reads MGHRA; CDR2 reads YSYEKL. CDR3 sequence (DNA): TGCGCCAGCAGCCAAGATCGGCAACAGGGTTTGTATGGAAACACCATATATTTT. Amino acid sequence: CASSQDRQQGLYGNTIYF.

This rearrangement joins TRBV18 to TRBJ1-1, with unresolved D. The germline V gene has CDR1 KGHSH and CDR2 LQKENI. This CDR3 region has 15 residues. Trimming left V 1 base short and J 1 base short, with 10 bases between. The CDR3 protein is CASSPREGANTEAFF. Here the CDR3 DNA reads TGTGCCAGCTCACCACGAGAGGGTGCGAACACTGAAGCTTTCTTT.

V and J are TRBV5-1 and TRBJ1-4, with D possibly TRBD1 on 6 matching bases. The germline V gene encodes CDR1 SGHRS and CDR2 YFSETQ. This CDR3 has 14 residues. The V gene lost 1 base and the J gene lost 7 bases, with 11 bases spanning the gap. The DNA of the CDR3 is TGCGCCAGCAGCTTGAGGGGGGGCGGTGAAAAACTGTTTTTT. This translates into CASSLRGGGEKLFF.

The V and J genes are TRBV5-1 and TRBJ1-4, with TRBD1 identical over 9 bases. Germline CDR1 reads SGHRS; CDR2 reads YFSETQ. V lost 5 bases, J lost 5 bases, and 10 bases stayed unmatched. The CDR3 is 16 residues long. The CDR3 is CASSKVSGQGNEKLFF. The CDR3 DNA follows: TGCGCCAGCAGTAAGGTCTCGGGACAGGGAAATGAAAAACTGTTTTTT.

V gene TRBV9 combines with J gene TRBJ1-2; a weak D match, TRBD1 (6 bases). V lost 3 bases and J 4 bases, leaving 16 bases between the germline ends. In germline, CDR1 is SGDLS, CDR2 YYNGEE. The CDR3 has 15 residues. CDR3 sequence reads: CASSGTGLSLYGYTF. The CDR3 DNA reads as TGTGCCAGCAGCGGAACAGGGTTGTCCCTCTATGGCTACACCTTC.

This rearrangement joins TRBV21-1 to TRBJ2-5; the listed D gene, TRBD2, was not tested against the DNA. TRBV21-1 is reported as a pseudogene. This CDR3 has 23 amino acids. The DNA for the CDR3 is TGTGCCAGCAGCAAAGACCTCCCACATAGTGGCGGGGGGGCCTTTCCCAAATTGAAGACCCAGTACTTC. This translates into CASSKDLPHSGGGAFPKLKTQYF.

The chain recombines TRBV11-2 with TRBJ2-2; D not certain. The germline gives CDR1 SGHAT, CDR2 FQNNGV. V was trimmed by 3 bases and J by 6 bases, leaving 8 bases between them. This CDR3 has 13 amino acids. CDR3 protein: CASSFIPSGELFF. DNA for the CDR3: TGTGCCAGCAGCTTTATCCCCTCCGGGGAGCTGTTTTTT.

The chain is built from TRBV10-1 and TRBJ1-3; D is perhaps TRBD1 (6 bases). V was shortened by 0 bases and J by 0 bases, with 9 bases between the two germline ends. CDR3 size: 16 residues. Germline-derived CDR1 and CDR2 are WNHNN and SYGVQD (reference sequence). For the CDR3, the DNA is TGCGCCAGCAGTGAGTCGAAGGGGGTCTCTGGAAACACCATATATTTT. Protein product: CASSESKGVSGNTIYF.

V gene TRBV6-5 combines with J gene TRBJ1-5; D is ambiguous. Trimming shortened V by 4 bases and J by 6 bases, and 10 bases separated the two germline ends. This CDR3 is built from 13 residues. Germline assignment: CDR1 MNHEY and CDR2 SVGAGI. The CDR3 here is CASSLQLTQPQHF. The CDR3 DNA reads as TGTGCCAGCAGTTTACAGTTGACTCAGCCCCAGCATTTT.